These T cell receptor beta chains were read from a single sample in a study of T cell changes during pregnancy in multiple sclerosis. The repertoire was sequenced with immunoSEQ multiplex PCR; TCRdb's copy has only in-frame clones and lacks some. The table records 55,000 to 80,000 clones, roughly 92% of them present only once. The sample in question was CD8+ T cells from peripheral blood mononuclear cells, obtained in the second trimester of pregnancy. These receptor sequences come from a female donor with multiple sclerosis, enrolled in a pregnancy study. The CDR3 runs from the conserved cysteine through the conserved F or W.

v_call	j_call	cdr3_aa
TRBV15	TRBJ1-4	CATSRVGQGNEKLFF
TRBV7-8	TRBJ2-3	CASSLGGRFTDTQYF
TRBV2	TRBJ2-1	CASSDGTGGHRNEQFF
TRBV7-8	TRBJ1-1	CASSSRDRGARGAEAFF
TRBV29-1	TRBJ1-1	CSVEDLSVNTEAFF
TRBV19	TRBJ2-2	CASSIVIGPRTGELFF
TRBV10-1	TRBJ2-1	CASSDTGGKYNEQFF
TRBV6-1	TRBJ1-5	CASSESLLQRVNQPQHF
TRBV27	TRBJ1-1	CASSLAGMNTEAFF
TRBV4-1	TRBJ2-2	CASSQYGGGTGELFF
TRBV15	TRBJ1-1	CATSRDWGEAEAFF
TRBV25-1	TRBJ2-5	CASSVDTQETQYF
TRBV29-1	TRBJ2-2	CSGTGGTGELFF
TRBV6-5	TRBJ1-1	CASSPGQGRTEAFF
TRBV13	TRBJ1-1	CASSSNQQGVNTEAFF
TRBV5-8	TRBJ2-5	CASSPGQGGVGETQYF
TRBV7-8	TRBJ2-7	CASSIQKSNEQYF
TRBV29-1	TRBJ1-1	CSVVRGTEAFF
TRBV7-9	TRBJ1-1	CASILPTGPNTEAFF
TRBV27	TRBJ2-1	CASSFRAGGSGEQFF
TRBV9	TRBJ1-2	CASSVEGGPLDGYTF
TRBV7-9	TRBJ2-3	CASSLGQGMGADTQYF
TRBV6-5	TRBJ2-2	CASNMAGGITGELFF
TRBV21-1	TRBJ2-2	CASSKVSRAEVTGELFF
TRBV4-2	TRBJ1-5	CASSQDPGGQPQHF
TRBV5-6	TRBJ2-7	CASSTGFSPYEQYF
TRBV7-8	TRBJ2-1	CASSPLGGGGINEQFF
TRBV28	TRBJ1-1	CASRGGTGSMNTEAFF
TRBV7-9	TRBJ2-2	CASSLSAGLNGELFF
TRBV4-2	TRBJ1-4	CASSQDRGAGEKLFF
TRBV29-1	TRBJ1-2	CSVPGQPYGYTF
TRBV5-1	TRBJ2-1	CASSSGTSGYTTSPSSYNEQFF
TRBV27	TRBJ1-5	CASSYRDSNQPQHF
TRBV4-2	TRBJ1-1	CASSQDRQGKATEAFF
TRBV9	TRBJ2-2	CASSVEAVLAGVGTGELFF
TRBV6-5	TRBJ1-1	CASDGVGEAFF
TRBV27	TRBJ2-3	CASSLRGKTDTQYF
TRBV6-1	TRBJ2-2	CASAEENTGELFF
TRBV4-2	TRBJ1-1	CASSQDGYPEAFF
TRBV9	TRBJ1-4	CASSVQGGNEKLFF
TRBV27	TRBJ1-4	CASSLLQGGEKLFF
TRBV5-1	TRBJ2-5	CASSLATGKETQYF
TRBV14	TRBJ2-1	CASSPSSGSSYNEQFF
TRBV29-1	TRBJ1-1	CSVQTGGEAFF
TRBV5-1	TRBJ1-6	CASSLAPDINSPLHF
TRBV5-1	TRBJ2-7	CASSLVGEQYF
TRBV2	TRBJ1-4	CASSEGLLGGDRATNEKLFF
TRBV6-1	TRBJ2-3	CASSELRGADTQYF
TRBV10-3	TRBJ2-7	CAISEGGGYEQYF
TRBV19	TRBJ2-1	CASSIGTANEQFF
TRBV27	TRBJ2-1	CASKLAPSSYNEQFF
TRBV27	TRBJ1-1	CASRDTLNTEAFF
TRBV27	TRBJ1-1	CASSLSENTEAFF
TRBV11-3	TRBJ2-1	CASSTGRYNEQFF
TRBV11-3	TRBJ2-7	CASSLEQGLSYEQYF